The rows below give T cell receptor beta chains drawn from one sample of a study of CD8 T cells in ankylosing spondylitis. TCRdb recomputed calls from the 5' RACE reads with MiXCR, one row per CDR3 protein. The repertoire holds more than 650,000 distinct CDR3 sequences, with about 12% as singletons. Sample: blood, either unsorted or a sorted T cell fraction (not recorded which). These receptors originate from a male donor with ankylosing spondylitis. CDR3s include the opening cysteine and the closing phenylalanine or tryptophan. D genes are given only for firm matches. The size of a clone is reported for some rows only, either as once, few or many, or as a class for expanded clones.

TRBJ2-2 | 13 | NA | many | TRBV5-1 | TGCGCCAGCAGCTTGGGGGTTACCGGGGAGCTGTTTTTT | CASSLGVTGELFF
TRBJ2-5 | 16 | NA | NA | TRBV7-6 | TGTGCCAGCAGCTTAGAATCGATGGCTGCGCAAGAGACCCAGTACTTC | CASSLESMAAQETQYF
TRBJ1-2 | 13 | NA | few | TRBV7-3 | TGTGCCAGCAGCCCAGGGCCTCCCTATGGCTACACCTTC | CASSPGPPYGYTF
TRBJ1-3 | 13 | TRBD1 | NA | TRBV12-3/TRBV12-4 | TGTGCCAGCAGGTCGGACAGGCCCTTGACCATATATTTT | CASRSDRPLTIYF
TRBJ2-2 | 17 | TRBD2 | NA | TRBV2 | TGTGCCAGCGGCGGGGGAACTAGCGGGGGGAACACCGGGGAGCTGTTTTTT | CASGGGTSGGNTGELFF
TRBJ2-3 | 10 | NA | many | TRBV29-1 | TGCAGCGTTGAAGAAGATACGCAGTATTTT | CSVEEDTQYF
TRBJ1-5 | 13 | NA | few | TRBV7-7 | TGTGCTAGCAGCTTAGATGACGGTCAGCCCCAGCATTTT | CASSLDDGQPQHF
TRBJ1-1 | 14 | NA | NA | TRBV5-1 | TGCGCCAGCAGGGCAGGGCCGGAGAACACTGAAGCTTTCTTT | CASRAGPENTEAFF
TRBJ1-1 | 12 | NA | NA | TRBV3-1 | TGTGCCAGCAGCTTCGGGGCAGGGGAAGCTTTCTTT | CASSFGAGEAFF
TRBJ2-7 | 12 | NA | few | TRBV29-1 | TGCAGCGTCGTACAGGCTTCCTACGAGCAGTACTTC | CSVVQASYEQYF
TRBJ1-1 | 14 | NA | NA | TRBV20-1 | TGCAGTGCTAGGTGGGCAGGGCTGGCTCCTGAAGCTTTCTTT | CSARWAGLAPEAFF
TRBJ1-1 | 14 | TRBD1 | few | TRBV7-9 | TGTGCCAGCAGTATAGGGGGCGATAACACTGAAGCTTTCTTT | CASSIGGDNTEAFF
TRBJ2-5 | 13 | NA | few | TRBV7-3 | TGTGCCAGCAGCCGCCACAGCCAAGAGACCCAGTACTTC | CASSRHSQETQYF
TRBJ2-7 | 15 | TRBD1 | NA | TRBV27 | TGTGCCAGCAGTTCCGGGACAGAGGTGCCGTACGAGCAGTACTTC | CASSSGTEVPYEQYF
TRBJ2-1 | 13 | TRBD2 | NA | TRBV20-1 | TGCAGTGCTACTAGCGGGAGTCTGTATGAGCAGTTCTTC | CSATSGSLYEQFF
TRBJ2-3 | 16 | NA | NA | TRBV20-1 | TGCAGTGCGGAAGGGACACCGCAACCTAGCACAGATACGCAGTATTTT | CSAEGTPQPSTDTQYF
TRBJ1-2 | 10 | NA | few | TRBV12-5 | TGTGCTAGTGCCCTTCCTCAAGAAACCTTC | CASALPQETF
TRBJ1-6 | 16 | NA | few | TRBV4-2 | TGTGCCAGCAGCCAAGCCCCCGGGACCTCCGGCTCGCCCCTCCACTTT | CASSQAPGTSGSPLHF
TRBJ1-1 | 13 | NA | NA | TRBV5-1 | TGCGCCAGCAGCTTCCAGACGGACACTGAAGCTTTCTTT | CASSFQTDTEAFF
TRBJ2-1 | 14 | TRBD2 | few | TRBV10-3 | TGTGCCATCACTCCGGGGACGGGAGGGGTTGAGCAGTTCTTC | CAITPGTGGVEQFF
TRBJ1-1 | 12 | NA | NA | TRBV7-9 | TGTGCCAGCAGCTTAGTGGGGCTGGAAGCTTTCTTT | CASSLVGLEAFF
TRBJ1-2 | 13 | NA | few | TRBV13 | TGTGCCAGCAGCTTGGTCCAGGGACATGGCTACACCTTC | CASSLVQGHGYTF
TRBJ1-2 | 14 | NA | many | TRBV5-1 | TGCGCCAGCAGCTTGGGGGCGGAAAACTATGGCTACACCTTC | CASSLGAENYGYTF
TRBJ2-1 | 14 | NA | many | TRBV20-1 | TGCAGTGCTAGTATACCCGGGCTCGGGGGTGAGCAGTTCTTC | CSASIPGLGGEQFF
TRBJ2-5 | 13 | NA | NA | TRBV10-3 | TGTGCCACCCACCGGACTAACCAAGAGACCCAGTACTTC | CATHRTNQETQYF
TRBJ2-1 | 12 | NA | NA | TRBV20-1 | TGCAGTGCTAGGACAGTCTACAATGAGCAGTTCTTC | CSARTVYNEQFF
TRBJ2-3 | 15 | TRBD2 | many | TRBV29-1 | TGCAGCGTTGAAGAAGGTAGCGGGAGTTTGGATACGCAGTATTTT | CSVEEGSGSLDTQYF
TRBJ1-3 | 15 | NA | few | TRBV6-5 | TGTGCCAGCAGTTTGTCGGGGAACTTTGGAAACACCATATATTTT | CASSLSGNFGNTIYF
TRBJ2-2 | 15 | NA | few | TRBV4-3 | TGCGCCAGCAGCCAAGGGGACAAGAACACCGGGGAGCTGTTTTTT | CASSQGDKNTGELFF
TRBJ2-4 | 20 | TRBD1 | NA | TRBV4-3 | TGCGCCAGCAGCCCCGGACTCCCAGGGGGCGCGGGCCTAGCCAAAAACATTCAGTACTTC | CASSPGLPGGAGLAKNIQYF